The 12 T cell receptor beta chains below come from one sample, sequenced in a study of lymphopenia after photon versus proton radiotherapy. The assay was immunoSEQ multiplex PCR, and TCRdb's table has in-frame clones only and misses some. Found here are approximately 30,000 clones, 94% of them singletons; the top ten hold roughly 0.78%. The sequenced sample was peripheral blood, obtained from a patient treated with photon-based radiotherapy. These receptors all come from a woman between 45 and 65 years old with cholangiocarcinoma.

The chain has TRBV10-3 and TRBJ1-1; D is unclear. Looked up from germline, CDR1 is ENHRY and CDR2 is SYGVKD. V lost 0 bases to trimming and J lost 3 bases, with 8 bases between them. The CDR3 extends over 14 amino acids. CDR3 in DNA: TGTGCCATCAGTGAGTCGACCCAGCACACTGAAGCTTTCTTT. This gives the protein CAISESTQHTEAFF.

The gene calls are TRBV18 and TRBJ1-2, with D perhaps matching TRBD1 (5 bases). Looked up from germline, CDR1 is KGHSH and CDR2 is LQKENI. The V end lost 5 bases, the J end lost 4 bases, and 11 bases lay between the germline ends. This CDR3 has 13 amino acids. The CDR3 spells CASSGNGGYGYTF. The CDR3 coding sequence is TGTGCCAGCTCAGGGAACGGGGGCTATGGCTACACCTTC.

V usage is TRBV29-1 and J usage is TRBJ2-1; D is perhaps TRBD2 (6 bases). From germline, CDR1 is SQVTM and CDR2 ANQGSEA. V dropped 4 bases and J dropped 9 bases, with 7 bases sitting between them. The CDR3 has 10 amino acids. For the CDR3, the DNA is TGCAGCGTTGCGGAGGGTGAGCAGTTCTTC. This translates into CSVAEGEQFF.

The chain recombines TRBV15 with TRBJ2-7; D is possibly TRBD2 (5 bases). This CDR3 region has 15 residues. Germline CDR1 reads LNHNV; CDR2 reads YYDKDF (reference sequence). Trimming stripped 1 base from V and 5 bases from J, with 15 bases between. The CDR3 DNA reads TGTGCCACCAGCAGAGGACTAATCGCTAGGGACGAGCAGTACTTC. Protein: CATSRGLIARDEQYF.

The genes are TRBV7-9 and TRBJ2-7; unclear D gene. Germline V lookup: CDR1 SEHNR, CDR2 FQNEAQ (reference sequence). The CDR3 is made up of 15 amino acids. V lost 5 bases, J lost 4 bases, and 18 bases lay in between. The CDR3 sequence: CASSPGGYPPYEQYF. The DNA of the CDR3 is TGTGCCAGCAGCCCTGGTGGCTACCCTCCTTACGAGCAGTACTTC.

The chain couples TRBV5-1 to TRBJ2-3; TRBD1 is a possible D gene (5 bases). The CDR3 is 15 amino acids. V lost 4 bases and J lost 4, with 16 bases in between. CDR1 is SGHRS and CDR2 is YFSETQ in the germline V gene. CDR3 in DNA: TGCGCCAGCAGCGGGGCCGGATCTGGGTCAGATACGCAGTATTTT. It yields the protein CASSGAGSGSDTQYF.

The chain carries TRBV6-1 and TRBJ2-7; D might be TRBD2 (5 bases). In germline, CDR1 is MNHNS, CDR2 SASEGT. The V and J ends lost 2 bases and 5 bases respectively, with 25 bases between them. CDR3 size: 18 residues. CDR3 sequence: CASSERFRGLGVRNEQYF. The CDR3 nucleotides read TGTGCCAGCAGTGAAAGGTTCCGAGGGCTCGGGGTTAGGAACGAGCAGTACTTC.

This sequence joins TRBV4-3 and TRBJ1-2; perhaps TRBD1 as D (5 bases). Trimming took 5 bases from V and 9 from J, leaving 28 bases between them. From germline, CDR1 is LGHNA and CDR2 YSLEER. The CDR3 contains 17 residues. CDR3 residues: CASSILMGESPLLSYTF. CDR3 nucleotide sequence: TGCGCCAGCAGCATCTTGATGGGGGAAAGTCCTCTATTAAGCTACACCTTC.

The gene calls are TRBV12-5 and TRBJ1-5; D is uncertain. V dropped 6 bases and J dropped 3 bases, with 3 bases sitting between them. Germline CDR1 LGHNT, CDR2 FRNRAP. This CDR3 has 11 residues. CDR3 in amino acids: CASGPNQPQHF. CDR3 DNA sequence: TGTGCTAGTGGGCCCAATCAGCCCCAGCATTTT.

The chain combines TRBV7-9 with TRBJ2-4; the D is unclear. V was trimmed by 6 bases and J by 1 base, leaving 10 bases between them. Germline V gives CDR1 SEHNR, CDR2 FQNEAQ (reference sequence). This CDR3 is built from 14 residues. CDR3 residues: CASSRKLAKNIQYF. As DNA, the CDR3 is TGTGCCAGCAGTAGGAAGCTGGCCAAAAACATTCAGTACTTC.

The chain links TRBV7-9 to TRBJ2-5; TRBD2 is a possible D gene (5 bases). The last part of the DNA fits TRBJ2-7 better; the J call may be wrong. CDR3 length: 14 residues. The germline CDR1 and CDR2 sequences are SEHNR and FQNEAQ (reference sequence). CDR3: CASSPWASTYEQYF. In DNA form, the CDR3 reads TGTGCCAGCAGCCCCTGGGCTAGCACCTACGAGCAGTACTTC.

The chain is built from TRBV11-2 and TRBJ1-2; 12 bases are a match to TRBD1. The CDR3 totals 17 residues. The V gene's germline CDR1 is SGHAT and CDR2 FQNNGV. V shed 6 bases and J 2 bases; nucleotides not matched to a gene: 10. For the CDR3, the DNA is TGTGCCAGCAGTCGAATTTCCGGGACAGGGGGCAACTATGGCTACACCTTC. Protein: CASSRISGTGGNYGYTF.